What follows are 20 T cell receptor beta chains derived from one specimen sequenced in a study of blood T cell repertoires in COVID-19. Method: immunoSEQ multiplex PCR; TCRdb's copy keeps in-frame clones and lacks some. The sample shows under 150,000 clones, about 89% of them seen only once. Sequencing was performed on peripheral blood. The receptors were sampled from a man in his fifties or sixties with active or convalescent COVID-19.

V gene TRBV6-1 combines with J gene TRBJ1-3; D possibly corresponds to TRBD1 (6 bases). The V gene lost 2 bases and the J gene lost 0 bases, with 11 bases spanning the gap. The germline V gene has CDR1 MNHNS and CDR2 SASEGT. The CDR3 has 16 amino acids. CDR3 residues: CASSETPGDSGNTIYF. CDR3 coding DNA: TGTGCCAGCAGTGAAACCCCAGGGGACTCTGGAAACACCATATATTTT.

This sequence joins TRBV28 and TRBJ1-2; TRBD1 matches at 7 bases. The V segment lost 6 bases and the J segment 7 bases; nucleotides outside the gene matches: 14. Germline loops: CDR1 MDHEN, CDR2 SYDVKM. The CDR3 runs to 15 residues. The CDR3 sequence: CASSPKGARFGGYTF. CDR3 coding DNA: TGTGCCAGCAGCCCAAAGGGGGCGAGGTTCGGTGGCTACACCTTC.

Worth noting for this clone: One end of the junction fails to match germline, which may point to a read error. The chain employs TRBV10-3 and TRBJ1-3, with D perhaps matching TRBD1 (6 bases). CDR1 and CDR2 from the germline V gene are ENHRY and SYGVKD. This CDR3 spans 14 amino acids. CDR3 DNA sequence: TGTGCCACCAGTCAACAGGGTTCTGGAAACACCATATATTTT. It translates to CATSQQGSGNTIYF.

V and J are TRBV6-5 and TRBJ1-2, with 7 bases that match TRBD1. The CDR3 sequence is 13 residues long. Trimming at V came to 4 bases and at J to 9 bases, leaving 8 bases not matched to a gene. CDR1 and CDR2 (germline): MNHEY, SVGAGI. CDR3 in amino acids: CASSSNRGRSYTF. Here the CDR3 DNA reads TGTGCCAGCAGTTCGAACAGGGGCAGGAGCTACACCTTC.

This chain connects TRBV16 to TRBJ1-3, with TRBD1 matching 7 bases. Germline V CDR1 and CDR2: KGHSY, FQNENV. The V gene end was trimmed by 0 bases and the J gene end by 6 bases; junction bases not matched to a gene: 2. This CDR3 spans 14 amino acids. The CDR3 reads CASSQSQGENTIYF. Here the CDR3 DNA reads TGTGCCAGCAGCCAATCGCAGGGGGAAAACACCATATATTTT.

The chain carries TRBV5-1 and TRBJ2-2; 11 positions agree with TRBD2. The CDR3 totals 17 residues. Germline lookup yields CDR1 SGHRS and CDR2 YFSETQ. After removal of 4 bases from V and 3 bases from J, the junction contained 8 bases not matched to a gene. The DNA for the CDR3 is TGCGCCAGCAGCCCCCGTAGCGGGGGGGCCTACACCGGGGAGCTGTTTTTT. Encoded protein: CASSPRSGGAYTGELFF.

This rearrangement joins TRBV29-1 to TRBJ1-5; 10 bases fit TRBD1. Germline values: CDR1 SQVTM, CDR2 ANQGSEA. This CDR3 comprises 17 residues. The ends lost 6 bases at V and 1 base at J; junction bases unmatched: 12. This CDR3 is CSVQTGQGRYSNQPQHF. The CDR3 coding sequence is TGCAGCGTGCAAACGGGACAGGGGAGATACAGCAATCAGCCCCAGCATTTT. The whole variable domain, remainder taken from reference TRBV29-1 and TRBJ1-5, is SAVISQKPSRDICQRGTSLTIQCQVDSQVTMMFWYRQQPGQSLTLIATANQGSEATYESGFVIDKFPISRPNLTFSTLTVSNMSPEDSSIYLCSVQTGQGRYSNQPQHFGDGTRLSIL.

V and J are TRBV3-1 (or the pseudogene TRBV3-2) and TRBJ2-1; weak D call: TRBD2 (5 bases). The germline CDR1 and CDR2 sequences are LGHDT and YNNKEL (reference sequence). The CDR3 runs 12 residues. V was clipped by 0 bases and J by 13 bases, with 10 bases between them. Here the CDR3 DNA reads TGTGCCAGCAGCCAAGATGTGAGGGAACAGTTCTTC. It specifies CASSQDVREQFF.

The V call is TRBV6-5, the J call TRBJ2-5; tentative D call: TRBD2 (7 bases). V shed 8 bases and J shed 1 base, with 14 bases lying between them. CDR3 length: 14 amino acids. CDR1 is MNHEY and CDR2 is SVGAGI in the germline V gene. In nucleotides, the CDR3 is TGTGCCAGCGTCGAGGGGGGGGTCCAAGAGACCCAGTACTTC. Its protein product is CASVEGGVQETQYF.

V usage is TRBV11-2 and J usage is TRBJ2-3; D is perhaps TRBD1 (5 bases). The CDR3 length is 16 residues. Germline CDR1 and CDR2: SGHAT and FQNNGV. The germline V and J ends were trimmed by 5 bases and 2 bases, with 17 bases remaining between them. The CDR3 DNA reads as TGTGCCAGCAGCCCGCTCTTACAGGTCCCCACAGATACGCAGTATTTT. Its translation is CASSPLLQVPTDTQYF.

The V gene is TRBV10-3, the J gene TRBJ2-7; D unclear. This CDR3 region has 13 residues. V lost 4 bases, J lost 5 bases, and 12 bases lay in between. Germline loops: CDR1 ENHRY, CDR2 SYGVKD. This CDR3 reads CAISVNAGHEQYF. The CDR3 DNA is TGTGCCATCAGTGTAAACGCAGGCCACGAGCAGTACTTC.

The genes are TRBV4-3 and TRBJ1-4; D is uncertain. V lost 0 bases and J lost 4, with 6 bases in between. Germline loops: CDR1 LGHNA, CDR2 YSLEER. The CDR3 contains 14 residues. Here the CDR3 reads CASSQDLSNEKLFF. The DNA for the CDR3 is TGCGCCAGCAGCCAAGATCTAAGTAATGAAAAACTGTTTTTT.

The chain combines TRBV5-1 with TRBJ1-2, with TRBD1 matching 7 bases. The V gene end was trimmed by 2 bases and the J gene end by 8 bases; junction bases not matched to a gene: 6. In germline, CDR1 is SGHRS, CDR2 YFSETQ. CDR3 length equals 13 residues. CDR3 nucleotide sequence: TGCGCCAGCAGCTTTGACAGGGTTCAGGGCTACACCTTC. This sequence encodes CASSFDRVQGYTF.

The rearrangement links TRBV19 to TRBJ1-5, with 9 nucleotides matching TRBD1. V was clipped by 4 bases and J by 4 bases; unmatched bases: 5. The V gene's germline CDR1 is LNHDA and CDR2 SQIVND (reference sequence). CDR3 length equals 15 residues. As DNA, the CDR3 is TGTGCCAGTAGTACAGGGACAGGGAGGAATCAGCCCCAGCATTTT. It specifies CASSTGTGRNQPQHF. The full variable domain, its missing parts supplied by reference TRBV19 and TRBJ1-5, is DGGITQSPKYLFRKEGQNVTLSCEQNLNHDAMYWYRQDPGQGLRLIYYSQIVNDFQKGDIAEGYSVSREKKESFPLTVTSAQKNPTAFYLCASSTGTGRNQPQHFGDGTRLSIL.

The chain carries TRBV7-2 and TRBJ2-3; 10 bases are a match to TRBD2. Germline assignment: CDR1 SGHTA and CDR2 FQGNSA. The junction had 4 bases not matched to a gene; V was cut back by 0 bases and J by 4 bases. CDR3 size: 16 residues. CDR3 sequence reads: CASSLAPAGGSDTQYF. CDR3 bases: TGTGCCAGCAGCTTAGCCCCAGCGGGGGGGTCAGATACGCAGTATTTT.

The chain combines TRBV6-2 or TRBV6-3 with TRBJ2-6, with 8 nucleotides matching TRBD1. CDR1 and CDR2 (germline): MNHEY, SVGEGT. The CDR3 is made up of 20 amino acids. Germline trimming cut 5 bases from V and 0 bases from J; bases unmatched to any gene: 15. The CDR3 sequence: CASSNPGQENGPSGANVLTF. As DNA, the CDR3 is TGTGCCAGCAGTAACCCGGGACAGGAAAACGGACCCTCTGGGGCCAACGTCCTGACTTTC.

The chain joins TRBV10-3 to TRBJ2-3; 11 positions agree with TRBD2. Trimming removed 2 bases from V and 4 bases from J; junction bases left unmatched: 8. Germline assignment: CDR1 ENHRY and CDR2 SYGVKD. This CDR3 comprises 17 residues. The CDR3 bases are TGTGCCATCAGTGAGGGGGCACTAGCGGGAGCCGCAGATACGCAGTATTTT. It is translated as CAISEGALAGAADTQYF.

The chain has TRBV5-4 and TRBJ2-7; possibly TRBD1 for D (6 bases). V was pared by 0 bases and J by 6 bases, with 10 bases between. There are 13 residues in the CDR3. Germline CDR1 SGHNT, CDR2 YYREEE (reference sequence). For the CDR3, the DNA is TGTGCCAGCAGCTTGGCCGGGACATTCGAGCAGTACTTC. Amino acid sequence: CASSLAGTFEQYF.

The chain combines TRBV5-1 with TRBJ2-5; D is possibly TRBD1 (6 bases). Germline V gene lookup returns CDR1 SGHRS and CDR2 YFSETQ. V was cut by 3 bases and J by 1 base, with 13 bases left in between. The CDR3 totals 15 residues. The CDR3 bases are TGCGCCAGCAGCTCACTAACAGGGTTCCAAGAGACCCAGTACTTC. This translates into CASSSLTGFQETQYF.

The chain carries TRBV7-2 and TRBJ1-4, with 12 positions matching TRBD1. Germline V lookup: CDR1 SGHTA, CDR2 FQGNSA. V dropped 3 bases and J dropped 7; count of bases not matched to a gene: 3. This CDR3 is built from 15 residues. This CDR3 is CASSLGTGGGEKLFF. The CDR3 DNA reads TGTGCCAGCAGCTTGGGGACAGGGGGCGGTGAAAAACTGTTTTTT.